Many counts were recorded for the clone carrying this T cell receptor (beta chain). TCRdb reprocessed the reads with MiXCR, giving one entry per CDR3 protein. The sample has about 16,000 distinct CDR3 sequences; around 23% are singletons. This sample was included in a study of liver allograft versus peripheral blood T cells. Study context: Hepatic allograft T cell receptor repertoires were evaluated relative to those present in recipients' peripheral blood.

This CDR3 is built from 14 residues. V shed 2 bases and J shed 3 bases, with 8 bases lying between them. From germline, CDR1 is MNHNS and CDR2 SASEGT. The rearrangement uses TRBV6-1 and TRBJ2-1; a weak D match, TRBD2 (5 bases). This clonotype was sampled from a human patient who had a liver transplant. Some of these T cells may belong to the graft donor. DNA for the CDR3: TGTGCCAGCAGTGAAACTACTAGCTACAATGAGCAGTTCTTC. It codes for CASSETTSYNEQFF.